This record covers a single T cell receptor beta chain. The antigen remains unidentified. CDR1 and CDR2 (germline): MNHEY, SMNVEV (reference sequence). The CDR3 extends over 14 amino acids. The V gene lost 6 bases and the J gene lost 2 bases, with 10 bases spanning the gap. The sample comes from a study of beta chain features in type 1 diabetes. Across the study: Across all samples, roughly 99 million sorted cells were examined. Study-level results: Cells with high TCR expression could be over-represented when cDNA is sequenced. Type 1 diabetes patients had TCRB CDR3s that were shorter (moderately but significantly so) in all four CD4+ subsets.

Every isolated RNA sample was fully reverse transcribed, so sequencing captured expressed TCRB transcripts. Libraries were prepared by immunoSEQ multiplex PCR; TCRdb keeps only in-frame clonotypes and omits some of them. The sample carries more than 200,000 clones, roughly 17% recorded once. One heparinised blood draw, averaging roughly 0.11 L, came from each donor. The authors sorted CD4+ naive, central memory, regulatory and stem cell-like memory cells via CD45RO/CCR7/CD25/CD127/CD95/CD27. The TCR sequence derives from a man aged 25-45 years with type 1 diabetes. V gene TRBV27 combines with J gene TRBJ1-4, with TRBD1 as a possible D gene (5 bases). The specimen sequenced was naive CD4+ T cells from blood. For the CDR3, the DNA is TGTGCCAGCAGGCGGGGCAGTACTAATGAAAAACTGTTTTTT. Residues: CASRRGSTNEKLFF.